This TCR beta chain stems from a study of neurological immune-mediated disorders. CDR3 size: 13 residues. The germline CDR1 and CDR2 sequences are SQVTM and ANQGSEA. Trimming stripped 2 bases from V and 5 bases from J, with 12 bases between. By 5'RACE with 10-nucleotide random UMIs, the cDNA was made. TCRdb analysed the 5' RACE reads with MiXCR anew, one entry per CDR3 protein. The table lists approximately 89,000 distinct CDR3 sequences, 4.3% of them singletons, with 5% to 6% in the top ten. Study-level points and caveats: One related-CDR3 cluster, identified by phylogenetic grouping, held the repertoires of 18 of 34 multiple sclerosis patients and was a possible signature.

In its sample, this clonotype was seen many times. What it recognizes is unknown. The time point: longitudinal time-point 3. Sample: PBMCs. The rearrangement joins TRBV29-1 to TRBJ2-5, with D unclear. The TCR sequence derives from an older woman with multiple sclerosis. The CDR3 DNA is TGCAGCGTTGAAAGGGCTGCAATGGAGACCCAGTACTTC. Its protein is CSVERAAMETQYF.